This paragraph covers one T cell receptor (beta chain) sequence. The sample originates from a study of blood T cell repertoires in COVID-19. Profiling relied on immunoSEQ multiplex PCR, and the TCRdb table lists in-frame clones only, not all of them. This sample carries more than 110,000 clones, roughly 80% of them seen once, and the ten largest clones take 6% to 7.5%. Trimming removed 5 bases at V and 5 bases at J, with 13 bases between. In germline, CDR1 is SGHTA, CDR2 FQGTGA. CDR3 length: 13 residues. Sequencing was carried out using peripheral blood. The chain recombines TRBV7-3 with TRBJ2-7; perhaps TRBD2 as D (6 bases). This sequence originates from a human donor in a cohort sampled during active COVID-19. This CDR3 is CASSEGSGDEQYF. The CDR3 DNA is TGTGCCAGCAGCGAAGGGTCGGGGGACGAGCAGTACTTC.